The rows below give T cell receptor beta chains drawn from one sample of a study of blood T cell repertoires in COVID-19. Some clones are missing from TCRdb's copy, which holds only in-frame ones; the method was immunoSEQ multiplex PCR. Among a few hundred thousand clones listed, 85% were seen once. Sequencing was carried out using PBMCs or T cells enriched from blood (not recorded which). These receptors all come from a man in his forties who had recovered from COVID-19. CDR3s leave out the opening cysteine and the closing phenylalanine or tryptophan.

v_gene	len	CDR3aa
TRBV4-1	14	ASSQVRAGGTYEQY
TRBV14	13	ASSRAQGWDTEAF
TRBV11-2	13	ASSLRTGGADTQY
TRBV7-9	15	ASSLPLLRGREETQY
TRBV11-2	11	ASRGLAGPEQF
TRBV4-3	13	ASSRGLGNSYEQY
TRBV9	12	ASTAGTSTDTQY
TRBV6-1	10	ASSDRTKILF
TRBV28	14	ASSLRGSSYNSPLH
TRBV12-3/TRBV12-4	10	ASSFPGTPAF
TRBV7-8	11	ASSLVSNQPQH
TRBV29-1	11	SVEKQGANEQY
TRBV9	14	ASSVGQGESNQPQH
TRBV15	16	ATSRDAAGTGGQETQY
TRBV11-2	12	ASSLPSTEETQY
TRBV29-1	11	SVSGTGAYEQY
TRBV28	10	ASTFSNQPQH
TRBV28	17	ASSLYQAPRTSGSNEQF
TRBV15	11	ATSRQLTGELF
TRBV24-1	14	ATSDFPRLGQETQY
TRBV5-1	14	ASSPMGQGSFNEQF
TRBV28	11	ASSLDRAHEQY
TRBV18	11	ASSPQPRNEQF
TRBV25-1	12	ASSGEGVQETQY
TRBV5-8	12	ASNRWGSQETQY
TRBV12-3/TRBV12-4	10	ASSPGGYEQY